The 22 T cell receptor beta chains reported below all come from one sample, sequenced in a study of blood T cell repertoires in COVID-19. Clones were sequenced by immunoSEQ multiplex PCR, and TCRdb holds only the in-frame ones, with some missing. Of around 270,000 clones in the sample, roughly 84% were seen once. Sequenced input: peripheral blood. These receptors all come from a woman between 40 and 55 years old who had recovered from COVID-19.

This sequence joins TRBV5-4 and TRBJ2-7, with D perhaps TRBD2 (5 bases). V dropped 2 bases and J dropped 5 bases, with 14 bases sitting between them. The CDR3 extends over 14 amino acids. Germline V CDR1 and CDR2: SGHNT, YYREEE (reference sequence). CDR3 amino acids: CASSFEGGNNEQYF. CDR3 nucleotide sequence: TGTGCCAGCAGCTTCGAGGGCGGAAATAACGAGCAGTACTTC.

The chain joins TRBV11-2 to TRBJ1-2; D is undetermined. V lost 2 bases, J lost 6 bases, and 13 bases lay in between. The CDR3 has 14 residues. Germline assignment: CDR1 SGHAT and CDR2 FQNNGV. The CDR3 region has the DNA TGTGCCAGCAGCTTAAGTAGCACTGGTGATGGCTACACCTTC. This gives the protein CASSLSSTGDGYTF.

The rearrangement joins TRBV6-6 to TRBJ2-1, with 7 bases that match TRBD1. Germline V gene data show CDR1 as MNHNY and CDR2 as SVGAGI (reference sequence). This CDR3 spans 15 amino acids. The V segment lost 6 bases and the J segment 0 bases; nucleotides outside the gene matches: 5. CDR3 amino acids: CASRQTGDSYNEQFF. CDR3 nucleotide sequence: TGTGCCAGCAGACAAACAGGGGACTCCTACAATGAGCAGTTCTTC.

V and J are TRBV6-1 and TRBJ1-6; no reliable D call. This CDR3 has 15 amino acids. Germline V gene lookup returns CDR1 MNHNS and CDR2 SASEGT. V was clipped by 0 bases and J by 10 bases, with 13 bases between them. The CDR3 reads CASSEAGVQSSPLHF. In DNA, the CDR3 is TGTGCCAGCAGTGAAGCCGGGGTTCAATCCTCACCCCTCCACTTT.

In this sample, this clone turned up a few times. The CDR3 spells CSATIYNEQFF. In nucleotides, the CDR3 is TGCAGTGCTACTATATACAATGAGCAGTTCTTC. V and J are TRBV20-1 and TRBJ2-1; no reliable D call. Deletions cut 4 bases from V and 4 bases from J, with 5 bases between. CDR1 and CDR2 from the germline V gene are DFQATT and SNEGSKA (reference sequence). This CDR3 has 11 amino acids.

The CDR3 reads CASSLNSGGPYNNEQFF. The CDR3 nucleotides read TGTGCCAGCAGCTTAAACAGCGGGGGGCCCTATAACAATGAGCAGTTCTTC. J is TRBJ2-1 and V is TRBV11-2, with 9 bases aligning to TRBD2. Losses at the gene ends were 2 bases for V and 5 bases for J; bases not matched to a gene: 10. Germline loops: CDR1 SGHAT, CDR2 FQNNGV. The CDR3 has 17 amino acids.

The chain has TRBV20-1 and TRBJ2-2, with 7 bases fitting TRBD2. The CDR3 covers 15 residues. The germline V gene encodes CDR1 DFQATT and CDR2 SNEGSKA (reference sequence). Trimming cost V 3 bases and J 4 bases; bases outside gene matches: 8. In DNA, the CDR3 is TGCAGTGCTAGTGGGGCTAGCGGAAGCACCGGGGAGCTGTTTTTT. Encoded protein: CSASGASGSTGELFF.

Details on this clone: The same CDR3 arises from other DNA sequences in this sample as well. The chain is built from TRBV7-2 and TRBJ2-5; D remains ambiguous. The CDR3 loop spans 13 amino acids. Germline V gene lookup returns CDR1 SGHTA and CDR2 FQGNSA. V was cut by 2 bases and J by 2 bases, with 6 bases left in between. CDR3 nucleotides: TGTGCCAGCAGCTTAAGTCGGCAAGAGACCCAGTACTTC. It encodes CASSLSRQETQYF. Full variable domain (remainder filled in from reference TRBV7-2 and TRBJ2-5): GAGVSQSPSNKVTEKGKDVELRCDPISGHTALYWYRQSLGQGLEFLIYFQGNSAPDKSGLPSDRFSAERTGGSVSTLTIQRTQQEDSAVYLCASSLSRQETQYFGPGTRLLVL.

This clone turned up a few times. The chain links TRBV5-6 to TRBJ1-1; a possible D gene is TRBD1 (6 bases). Germline CDR1 SGHDT, CDR2 YYEEEE. The CDR3 has 15 amino acids. Trimming left V 0 bases short and J 4 bases short, with 13 bases between. In DNA, the CDR3 is TGTGCCAGCAGCTTGGTTTCACAGGGTAGCACTGAAGCTTTCTTT. Amino acids: CASSLVSQGSTEAFF.

The chain is built from TRBV28 and TRBJ2-5; a weak D match, TRBD1 (7 bases). Germline assignment: CDR1 MDHEN and CDR2 SYDVKM. V shed 5 bases and J shed 4 bases, with 14 bases lying between them. This CDR3 has 14 amino acids. CDR3: CASSTTGRGETQYF. The CDR3, as DNA: TGTGCCAGCAGTACGACAGGGCGGGGAGAGACCCAGTACTTC.

The chain uses TRBV2 and TRBJ1-1, with D hard to call. Between the trimmed V and J ends, which lost 5 bases and 1 base, there was a span of 11 bases. This CDR3 has 14 residues. Germline V gene data show CDR1 as SNHLY and CDR2 as FYNNEI. The CDR3 protein is CASSSNGANTEAFF. The CDR3 bases are TGTGCCAGCAGTTCTAACGGAGCGAACACTGAAGCTTTCTTT. Variable domain in full (rest from reference TRBV2 and TRBJ1-1): EPEVTQTPSHQVTQMGQEVILRCVPISNHLYFYWYRQILGQKVEFLVSFYNNEISEKSEIFDDQFSVERPDGSNFTLKIRSTKLEDSAMYFCASSSNGANTEAFFGQGTRLTVV.

V and J are TRBV9 and TRBJ2-3, with D perhaps matching TRBD1 (6 bases). The CDR3 consists of 13 residues. The germline V and J ends were trimmed by 0 bases and 8 bases, with 10 bases remaining between them. Germline CDR1 reads SGDLS; CDR2 reads YYNGEE. DNA of the CDR3: TGTGCCAGCAGCGTAGGGGGGCGGGCTACGCAGTATTTT. Protein: CASSVGGRATQYF. Using reference TRBV9 and TRBJ2-3 for the parts outside the CDR3, the full variable domain is DSGVTQTPKHLITATGQRVTLRCSPRSGDLSVYWYQQSLDQGLQFLIQYYNGEERAKGNILERFSAQQFPDLHSELNLSSLELGDSALYFCASSVGGRATQYFGPGTRLTVL.

The V call is TRBV6-5, the J call TRBJ1-2; the match to TRBD1 covers 10 bases. Germline V gene sequence: CDR1 MNHEY, CDR2 SVGAGI. J gave up 5 bases and V 7 bases, and 4 bases lay outside the gene matches. This CDR3 spans 13 amino acids. The CDR3 region has the DNA TGTGCCAGCACCCGGACAGGGGGATATGGCTACACCTTC. Its protein is CASTRTGGYGYTF.

The chain couples TRBV7-6 to TRBJ2-7; TRBD2 aligns across 8 bases. The CDR3 has 15 amino acids. V gave up 5 bases and J gave up 6 bases; unmatched junction bases: 12. Looked up from germline, CDR1 is SGHVS and CDR2 is FNYEAQ. CDR3 protein: CASSPAVSGTFEQYF. The CDR3 DNA is TGTGCCAGCAGCCCGGCGGTTAGCGGGACCTTCGAGCAGTACTTC.

The CDR3 DNA sequence: TGTGCCATCAGTCCCGGGACAGGGGAAGGGGGTCACAATGAGCAGTTCTTC. As protein: CAISPGTGEGGHNEQFF. The V gene is TRBV10-3, the J gene TRBJ2-1; 10 bases agree with TRBD1. The V gene end was trimmed by 5 bases and the J gene end by 5 bases; junction bases not matched to a gene: 12. The V gene's germline CDR1 is ENHRY and CDR2 SYGVKD. The CDR3 runs to 17 residues.

The gene calls are TRBV6-6 and TRBJ2-5; 8 bases align to TRBD1. This CDR3 has 17 amino acids. J was trimmed by 5 bases and V by 5 bases; bases with no gene match: 16. CDR1 MNHNY and CDR2 SVGAGI come from the germline V gene (reference sequence). CDR3 sequence reads: CASSPRSWQGARETQYF. The CDR3, as DNA: TGTGCCAGCAGTCCCAGGTCGTGGCAGGGGGCCAGGGAGACCCAGTACTTC.

This chain uses TRBV7-9 with TRBJ1-2; no firm D call. The CDR3 extends over 13 amino acids. The V end was cut by 3 bases, the J end by 5 bases, with 10 bases between. Germline CDR1 SEHNR, CDR2 FQNEAQ (reference sequence). In DNA, the CDR3 is TGTGCCAGCAGCTTTTACAACCTGTATGGCTACACCTTC. Protein sequence: CASSFYNLYGYTF.

The chain couples TRBV5-4 to TRBJ2-5; a possible D gene is TRBD2 (5 bases). This CDR3 has 15 amino acids. Germline lookup yields CDR1 SGHNT and CDR2 YYREEE (reference sequence). Trimming took off 0 bases at V and 1 base at J, with 10 bases between the two ends. For the CDR3, the DNA is TGTGCCAGCAGCTTGGGTGGGAGCGTCCAAGAGACCCAGTACTTC. Protein: CASSLGGSVQETQYF.

The gene calls are TRBV19 and TRBJ1-6; D gene unclear. In germline, CDR1 is LNHDA, CDR2 SQIVND (reference sequence). V lost 8 bases and J 0 bases, leaving 8 bases between the germline ends. The CDR3 spans 14 residues. The CDR3 nucleotides read TGTGCCAGTCAGTGGAGCTCCTATAATTCACCCCTCCACTTT. It encodes CASQWSSYNSPLHF.

This clone showed up just once. V gene TRBV6-5 combines with J gene TRBJ1-2; D is unclear. This CDR3 spans 15 amino acids. Germline V gene sequence: CDR1 MNHEY, CDR2 SVGAGI. The germline V and J ends were trimmed by 8 bases and 2 bases, with 18 bases remaining between them. CDR3 region: CASLPEADLNYGYTF. CDR3 in DNA: TGTGCCAGCTTACCCGAGGCTGACTTAAACTATGGCTACACCTTC.

The J gene is TRBJ2-7, the V gene TRBV2; D is perhaps TRBD1 (6 bases). Germline CDR1 is SNHLY and CDR2 is FYNNEI. CDR3 length: 16 residues. Trimming cost V 6 bases and J 8 bases, with 26 bases left between them. CDR3 nucleotides: TGTGCCAGCAGCCACCGCGAACAGGGTCTGTCAAGGAAGCAGTACTTC. Protein product: CASSHREQGLSRKQYF.

This clone was seen a single time. The V call is TRBV5-4, the J call TRBJ2-7; 8 bases are shared with TRBD2. CDR1 is SGHNT and CDR2 is YYREEE in the germline V gene (reference sequence). The CDR3 sequence is 13 residues long. Losses at the gene ends were 2 bases for V and 9 bases for J; bases not matched to a gene: 7. The CDR3 nucleotides read TGTGCCAGCAGCTTCCCGGGGGGGGTAGGGCAGTACTTC. It specifies CASSFPGGVGQYF.